Below, 16 T cell receptor beta chains from the same sample are listed, as sequenced in a study of cytomegalovirus exposure and HLA in healthy donors. The PCR used 60 Vbeta and 13 Jbeta primers. Using immunoSEQ multiplex PCR, the repertoire was profiled, and TCRdb retains in-frame clones only, with some absent. Among about 35,000 clones listed, 70% to 85% were seen once. Sequencing was done on a sample of PBMCs. The receptors were sampled from a woman aged 18-29 years in good health and CMV-seronegative.

The sample holds one count of this clone. The rearrangement uses TRBV7-6 and TRBJ1-4, with D maybe TRBD1 (6 bases). CDR1 and CDR2 (germline): SGHVS, FNYEAQ. The CDR3 contains 17 residues. Trimming took off 0 bases at V and 5 bases at J, with 16 bases between the two ends. This CDR3 reads CASSLASRGDANEKLFF. CDR3 sequence (DNA): TGTGCCAGCAGCTTAGCGAGCAGGGGAGATGCCAATGAAAAACTGTTTTTT.

On this clone: A junction end diverges from the germline sequence, so it may reflect a read error. The rearrangement uses TRBV19 and TRBJ1-5; 10 nucleotides align to TRBD1. This CDR3 has 15 residues. Per germline, CDR1 LNHDA and CDR2 SQIVND (reference sequence). The CDR3 coding sequence is TGTGCCAGTAGTATAACAGGACAGGGGGATCAGCCCCAGAATTTT. It translates to CASSITGQGDQPQNF.

J is TRBJ2-7 and V is TRBV6-1; a possible D gene is TRBD2 (6 bases). The CDR3 sequence is 10 residues long. Germline lookup yields CDR1 MNHNS and CDR2 SASEGT. Trimming stripped 11 bases from V and 3 bases from J, with 8 bases between. DNA for the CDR3: TGTGCCGGGGGGATCTACGAGCAGTACTTC. As protein: CAGGIYEQYF.

Worth noting for this clone: The identical CDR3 is also encoded by other nucleotide sequences in the sample. V gene TRBV28 combines with J gene TRBJ2-1; 7 nucleotides line up with TRBD1. The V and J ends lost 1 base and 4 bases, in that order; junction bases with no gene match: 1. This CDR3 has 14 residues. CDR1 MDHEN and CDR2 SYDVKM come from the germline V gene. CDR3 sequence: CASSLFRGYNEQFF. DNA for the CDR3: TGTGCCAGCAGTTTATTCAGGGGGTACAATGAGCAGTTCTTC.

The rearrangement joins TRBV4-2 to TRBJ2-7, with D possibly matching TRBD1 (5 bases). V was cut by 6 bases and J by 4 bases, with 19 bases left in between. Germline V lookup: CDR1 LGHNA, CDR2 YNFKEQ. The CDR3 covers 15 residues. CDR3 nucleotide sequence: TGTGCCAGCAGTCCCCTGCTAGGGGAAAATTACGAGCAGTACTTC. Translated, it gives CASSPLLGENYEQYF.

This clone showed up just once. The rearrangement joins TRBV9 to TRBJ1-2; possibly TRBD1 for D (5 bases). Deletions cut 4 bases from V and 2 bases from J, with 21 bases between. This CDR3 region has 17 residues. CDR1 is SGDLS, CDR2 YYNGEE, per germline. The CDR3, as DNA: TGTGCCAGCAGCACCGACGCACTTAGCCAGGGAAACTATGGCTACACCTTC. Translation gives CASSTDALSQGNYGYTF.

V gene TRBV5-4 combines with J gene TRBJ2-7; a weak D match, TRBD2 (6 bases). The germline gives CDR1 SGHNT, CDR2 YYREEE (reference sequence). This CDR3 is built from 13 residues. Trimming took off 6 bases at V and 0 bases at J, with 10 bases between the two ends. CDR3 protein: CASTHGSSYEQYF. DNA for the CDR3: TGTGCCAGCACACACGGGAGCTCCTACGAGCAGTACTTC.

The J gene is TRBJ1-6, the V gene TRBV28; possible D gene TRBD1, 5 bases. The CDR3 sequence is 16 residues long. Per the germline V gene, CDR1 is MDHEN and CDR2 is SYDVKM. V was clipped by 5 bases and J by 10 bases, with 21 bases between them. This CDR3 reads CASSPEAGGHSSPLHF. For the CDR3, the DNA is TGTGCCAGCAGTCCGGAGGCCGGGGGTCATAGCTCACCCCTCCACTTT.

This clone was recorded a few times. The rearrangement joins TRBV14 to TRBJ1-1; D is ambiguous. With 1 base removed from V and 1 base from J, the gap between germline ends came to 7 bases. This CDR3 is 14 amino acids long. CDR1 and CDR2 from the germline V gene are SGHDN and FVKESK. The DNA of the CDR3 is TGTGCCAGCAGCCAAGTCTTGTCGAACACTGAAGCTTTCTTT. Translation: CASSQVLSNTEAFF.

The chain employs TRBV13 and TRBJ2-1, with D possibly matching TRBD1 (5 bases). V gave up 5 bases and J gave up 2 bases, with 10 bases separating them. Germline V lookup: CDR1 PRHDT, CDR2 FYEKMQ (reference sequence). The CDR3 is 14 amino acids. CDR3 loop: CASSPDTPYNEQFF. In nucleotides, the CDR3 is TGTGCCAGCAGCCCGGACACCCCCTACAATGAGCAGTTCTTC.

J is TRBJ2-4 and V is TRBV4-2, with 11 bases matching TRBD2. Germline values: CDR1 LGHNA, CDR2 YNFKEQ. The CDR3 totals 17 residues. Unmatched junction bases numbered 1, after V lost 0 bases and J lost 0 bases. CDR3: CASSQDGLAGAKNIQYF. In DNA form, the CDR3 reads TGTGCCAGCAGCCAAGATGGACTAGCGGGAGCCAAAAACATTCAGTACTTC.

This clone has only one observation. This chain uses TRBV10-3 with TRBJ2-3, with D possibly being TRBD1 (5 bases). CDR1 ENHRY and CDR2 SYGVKD come from the germline V gene. The CDR3 runs 16 residues. V was clipped by 3 bases and J by 0 bases, with 13 bases between them. DNA for the CDR3: TGTGCCATCAGTGATGGTAGCAGGGATAGCACAGATACGCAGTATTTT. Protein: CAISDGSRDSTDTQYF.

Details on this clone: Other DNA sequences in the sample encode the same CDR3. The rearrangement joins TRBV5-1 to TRBJ2-5; D not certain. Trimming cost V 4 bases and J 2 bases, with 3 bases left between them. The CDR3 is made up of 11 amino acids. Germline loops: CDR1 SGHRS, CDR2 YFSETQ. The CDR3, as DNA: TGCGCCAGCAGCCTACAAGAGACCCAGTACTTC. Translating gives CASSLQETQYF.

The chain joins TRBV7-2 to TRBJ2-3; D is perhaps TRBD1 (6 bases). CDR1 and CDR2 from the germline V gene are SGHTA and FQGNSA. The CDR3 spans 14 residues. V lost 1 base and J lost 8, with 13 bases in between. Here the CDR3 reads CASSLGGGEGTQYF. The CDR3 DNA reads as TGTGCCAGCAGCTTAGGAGGGGGAGAGGGTACGCAGTATTTT.

This clone was counted between two and nine times. This chain links TRBV11-1 with TRBJ2-2, with TRBD2 matching over 9 bases. Trimming at V came to 3 bases and at J to 9 bases, leaving 8 bases not matched to a gene. The CDR3 is 15 amino acids. Germline loops: CDR1 SGHAT, CDR2 FQDESV (reference sequence). In DNA, the CDR3 is TGTGCCAGCAGCTTCGGGATAGCGGGAGTCCGGGAGCTGTTTTTT. Its protein product is CASSFGIAGVRELFF.

The rearrangement uses TRBV6-1 and TRBJ2-1; TRBD2 aligns across 8 bases. V dropped 7 bases and J dropped 8; count of bases not matched to a gene: 7. Germline V gives CDR1 MNHNS, CDR2 SASEGT. The CDR3 has 13 amino acids. Here the CDR3 reads CASTMTGGDEQFF. DNA for the CDR3: TGTGCCAGCACTATGACGGGAGGGGATGAGCAGTTCTTC.